This section outlines one TCR beta chain sequence together with its context. Its antigen is not known. The sample comes from a study of T-cell reconstitution after alpha-beta-depleted transplantation in children. Study-wide results and limits: Several hundred rapidly expanded clones from non-depleted graft cells reportedly supplied alpha-beta T cells about two months post-transplant. Newly produced T cells mostly provided counts and TCRbeta diversity after one year, as hyperexpanded clones declined.

Library preparation (for TCRbeta) was performed with unique molecular identifiers. In TCRdb, the PCR reads were re-called with MiXCR into one record per CDR3 protein. Of some 830,000 distinct CDR3 sequences detected, roughly 16% appear once; the ten largest clones hold about 4.6%. V lost 1 base to trimming and J lost 7 bases; unmatched junction nucleotides: 8. The length of the CDR3 is 16 residues. Germline CDR1 SGHAT, CDR2 FQNNGV. The chain has TRBV11-2 and TRBJ1-4; 8 bases align to TRBD1. This clonotype was obtained from a male patient younger than 18 who had a stem cell transplant for acute lymphoblastic leukemia, so the T cells may come from the graft donor. Sequences were derived from PBMCs, mostly from graft donor cells, sampled 360 days after TCRalphabeta/CD19-depleted stem cell transplant. The CDR3 region has the DNA TGTGCCAGCAGCTTAGGATCGAACAGGGGGAGTGAAAAACTGTTTTTT. It is translated as CASSLGSNRGSEKLFF.